This TCR beta chain was sequenced in a study of CD8 T cells in Susac syndrome. Study-level points and caveats: As the study acknowledged, the number of individuals in its TCR sequencing and HLA analysis was relatively small.

The ends were cut back, 3 bases at V and 2 bases at J, with 11 bases in the middle. The CDR3 consists of 14 residues. The V gene's germline CDR1 is LNHDA and CDR2 SQIVND (reference sequence). Note on this clonotype: The antigen remains unidentified.

An amount of RNA that ranged from roughly 0.45 to 1 ug was reverse transcribed with random hexamers. The amplification used immunoSEQ multiplex PCR on TCR beta CDR3; it spanned 54 Vbeta and 13 Jbeta. TCRdb analysed the immunoSEQ multiplex PCR reads with MiXCR anew, one entry per CDR3 protein. The profile covers more than 70,000 distinct CDR3 sequences, with 91% appearing a single time and 0.5% to 0.6% taken by the ten largest. Sequences were obtained from CD8+ T cells from PBMCs. The gene calls are TRBV19 and TRBJ2-7, with D uncertain. This TCR was recovered from a human donor with multiple sclerosis. In DNA form, the CDR3 reads TGTGCCAGTAGTATGGTCGCCGGACCCTACGAGCAGTACTTC. It yields the protein CASSMVAGPYEQYF.